This T cell receptor beta chain originates from a study of cytomegalovirus exposure and HLA in healthy donors. Study details: HLA-typed donors were the source of approximately 80 million unique TCRs held in an early data release.

Findings and limits, study-wide: Other equally common chains were less clonally expanded than HLA-associated TCR beta chains, a later analysis showed. Researchers reported in a later analysis that common viral pathogens appeared linked to several top clusters. An analysis done earlier found most TCR beta V segments productive about 90% or about 30% of the time.

The CDR3 is 18 residues long. V lost 1 base, J lost 4 bases, and 9 bases stayed unmatched. Germline CDR1 is LNHNV and CDR2 is YYDKDF (reference sequence). As regards this clone: Antigen: not known.

Use of 60 Vbeta and 13 Jbeta primers characterized the PCR. Generated by immunoSEQ multiplex PCR, the TCRdb table keeps only in-frame clones and is missing some. The top ten hold 7.8% of the sample, which has fewer than 110,000 clones, roughly 73% seen once. This receptor was obtained from a man younger than 40 in good health and CMV-seronegative. Sequencing input: PBMCs. The chain is built from TRBV15 and TRBJ2-1, with 11 nucleotides matching TRBD2. CDR3 amino acids: CATSRGPSLAGEYNEQFF. The CDR3 DNA follows: TGTGCCACCAGCAGAGGCCCTTCACTAGCGGGGGAATACAATGAGCAGTTCTTC. The full variable domain, its missing parts supplied by reference TRBV15 and TRBJ2-1, is DAMVIQNPRYQVTQFGKPVTLSCSQTLNHNVMYWYQQKSSQAPKLLFHYYDKDFNNEADTPDNFQSRRPNTSFCFLDIRSPGLGDTAMYLCATSRGPSLAGEYNEQFFGPGTRLTVL.